This T cell receptor (beta chain) was documented in a study of T cells in localized non-small cell lung cancer. Broader study findings: A median of roughly 55 of the top 100 tumor clones appeared in adjacent lung, which was paired and uninvolved.

TCRdb's table, derived via immunoSEQ multiplex PCR, lists solely in-frame clones and lacks some. The sample has around 45,000 clones, 85% to 90% seen once. This CDR3 is 17 amino acids long. After removal of 0 bases from V and 1 base from J, the junction contained 4 bases not matched to a gene. The germline gives CDR1 LGHNT, CDR2 FRNRAP. To note about this clone: No antigen is known for it.

The sequence derives from a man aged 35-75 years with stage II lung adenocarcinoma. This specimen consisted of PBMCs, obtained before any cancer treatment. This rearrangement joins TRBV12-5 to TRBJ1-2; TRBD1 matches 11 bases. The CDR3 DNA sequence: TGTGCTAGTGGTTTGGTATTAGGGACAGGGGGTAACTATGGCTACACCTTC. This translates into CASGLVLGTGGNYGYTF.